This T cell receptor (beta chain) was found in a study of monozygotic twins with inflammatory bowel disease. The study, taken as a whole, reports: None of the different T cell subtypes could be distinguished from one another.

TCRdb reprocessed the 5' RACE reads and keeps a single row for each CDR3 protein, giving no DNA. The sample totals 310,000 or so distinct CDR3 sequences. A remark on this clonotype: Its target is unknown.

The germline gives CDR1 DFQATT, CDR2 SNEGSKA (reference sequence). The CDR3 extends over 15 amino acids. Sequenced: blood. The sequence was collected from a human donor with ulcerative colitis or Crohn's disease, or a healthy co-twin of an affected twin (not recorded which). This chain uses TRBV20-1 with TRBJ2-2; TCRdb lists TRBD2, though no DNA is available to test this call. Here the CDR3 reads CSASRPSQGTGELFF.